The 5 T cell receptor beta chains below all came from one sample that was sequenced in a study of low-dose radiotherapy and immunotherapy resistance in tumors. First-strand cDNA used TRAV- and TRBV-specific primers, covering alpha and beta chains. Amplification of TCRs used a constant-region primer and V-primer adapter for 20 PCR cycles. TCRdb reanalysed the reads using MiXCR and keeps one entry per CDR3 protein. The sample shows 35,000 to 50,000 distinct CDR3 sequences, 30% to 35% of them seen only once. Time point here: before trial treatment. The sequences come from PBMCs, collected before treatment. All receptors come from a male donor with gallbladder cancer.

This clonotype was detected a few times. This chain joins TRBV25-1 and TRBJ2-7, with unresolved D. Germline CDR1 and CDR2: MGHDK and SYGVNS. The V gene lost 8 bases and the J gene lost 4 bases, with 9 bases spanning the gap. The CDR3 has 11 amino acids. CDR3: CASSGGYEQYF. The CDR3 nucleotides read TGTGCCAGCTCGGGCGGATACGAGCAGTACTTC.

This clonotype was seen ten or more times. The gene calls are TRBV6-2 or TRBV6-3 and TRBJ2-7; the match to TRBD1 covers 10 bases. V trimming: 0 bases; J trimming: 0 bases; junction bases outside the gene matches: 5. In germline, CDR1 is MNHEY, CDR2 SVGEGT. The CDR3 covers 17 residues. The CDR3 DNA sequence: TGTGCCAGCAGTTACTCCCAGGGACAGGGGAGCTCCTACGAGCAGTACTTC. This gives the protein CASSYSQGQGSSYEQYF.

This clonotype occurred many times. The V gene is TRBV7-9, the J gene TRBJ2-2; tentatively, D is TRBD1 or TRBD2 (5 bases each). From germline, CDR1 is SEHNR and CDR2 FQNEAQ (reference sequence). CDR3 size: 15 residues. Trimming stripped 3 bases from V and 3 bases from J, with 11 bases between. The CDR3: CASSFIEGYTGELFF. The CDR3, as DNA: TGTGCCAGCAGCTTTATCGAGGGGTACACCGGGGAGCTGTTTTTT. The variable domain in full, completed from reference TRBV7-9 and TRBJ2-2, reads DTGVSQNPRHKITKRGQNVTFRCDPISEHNRLYWYRQTLGQGPEFLTYFQNEAQLEKSRLLSDRFSAERPKGSFSTLEIQRTEQGDSAMYLCASSFIEGYTGELFFGEGSRLTVL.

This sequence joins TRBV24-1 and TRBJ2-7; D is perhaps TRBD2 (6 bases). Per germline, CDR1 KGHDR and CDR2 SFDVKD. V gave up 3 bases and J gave up 0 bases, with 8 bases separating them. The CDR3 spans 14 residues. CDR3 protein: CATSDPGSSYEQYF. The CDR3 coding sequence is TGTGCCACCAGTGATCCCGGGAGCTCCTACGAGCAGTACTTC.

This rearrangement joins TRBV2 to TRBJ2-1; TRBD2 matches 10 bases. The CDR3 covers 15 residues. With V trimmed by 6 bases and J by 8 bases, 10 bases remained unmatched. Germline V gene sequence: CDR1 SNHLY, CDR2 FYNNEI. CDR3 in DNA: TGTGCCAGCAGCAATAGCGGGGGGACATCTTATGAGCAGTTCTTC. Its translation is CASSNSGGTSYEQFF.